Listed here are 4 T cell receptor beta chains from one sample, sequenced in a study of T-cell memory formation after mild COVID-19. MiXCR, run by TCRdb on the 5' RACE reads, gives a single entry per CDR3 protein. The data show around 300,000 distinct CDR3 sequences, roughly an eighth seen once. Sample: PBMCs or a T cell subset sorted from them (not recorded which). These receptors were collected from a man between 18 and 29 years old who had mild COVID-19 (a few samples of this study predate the infection). Cell type and time point are not known.

This clonotype occurred a few times. The genes are TRBV20-1 and TRBJ2-7; TRBD1 matches at 7 bases. The V segment lost 3 bases and the J segment 2 bases; nucleotides outside the gene matches: 4. The CDR3 loop spans 13 amino acids. Germline lookup yields CDR1 DFQATT and CDR2 SNEGSKA (reference sequence). CDR3 coding DNA: TGCAGTGCTAGGGACAGGTTTACCTACGAGCAGTACTTC. This translates into CSARDRFTYEQYF.

The V and J genes are TRBV7-2 and TRBJ1-2, with 7 nucleotides matching TRBD1. Germline assignment: CDR1 SGHTA and CDR2 FQGNSA. This CDR3 is built from 14 residues. The ends lost 4 bases at V and 4 bases at J; junction bases unmatched: 6. The CDR3 loop reads CASSSQGGAYGYTF. The CDR3 coding sequence is TGTGCCAGCAGCTCTCAGGGGGGAGCCTATGGCTACACCTTC.

In its sample, this clonotype was seen many times. V and J are TRBV7-2 and TRBJ1-6; weak D call: TRBD1 (6 bases). Germline CDR1 reads SGHTA; CDR2 reads FQGNSA. The germline V and J ends were trimmed by 5 bases and 7 bases, with 18 bases remaining between them. The length of the CDR3 is 16 residues. This CDR3 is CASSPRSRGDNSPLHF. CDR3 in DNA: TGTGCCAGCAGCCCCCGCTCGAGGGGGGACAATTCACCCCTCCACTTT. Based on the CDR3 plus reference TRBV7-2 and TRBJ1-6, the full variable domain is GAGVSQSPSNKVTEKGKDVELRCDPISGHTALYWYRQSLGQGLEFLIYFQGNSAPDKSGLPSDRFSAERTGGSVSTLTIQRTQQEDSAVYLCASSPRSRGDNSPLHFGNGTRLTVT.

The CDR3 nucleotides are TGCGCCAGCAGCGGCCGTCAATCGGGCCAGCCCCAGCATTTT. Its protein product is CASSGRQSGQPQHF. V and J are TRBV4-1 and TRBJ1-5; D is ambiguous. The CDR3 spans 14 residues. Trimming pared 5 bases from V and 7 bases from J, leaving 15 bases between. CDR1 and CDR2 from the germline V gene are MGHRA and YSYEKL.